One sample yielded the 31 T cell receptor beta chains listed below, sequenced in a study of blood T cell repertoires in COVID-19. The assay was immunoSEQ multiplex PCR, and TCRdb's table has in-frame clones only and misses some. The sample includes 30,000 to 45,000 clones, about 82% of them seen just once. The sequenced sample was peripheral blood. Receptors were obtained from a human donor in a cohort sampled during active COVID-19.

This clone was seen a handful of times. CDR3 loop: CAWSVPTSYSNQPQHF. The CDR3 DNA reads TGTGCCTGGAGTGTCCCTACCTCCTATAGCAATCAGCCCCAGCATTTT. The chain combines TRBV30 with TRBJ1-5; D remains unclear. CDR1 and CDR2 from the germline V gene are GTSNPN and SVGIG (reference sequence). V was cut by 0 bases and J by 0 bases, with 12 bases left in between. This CDR3 contains 16 residues.

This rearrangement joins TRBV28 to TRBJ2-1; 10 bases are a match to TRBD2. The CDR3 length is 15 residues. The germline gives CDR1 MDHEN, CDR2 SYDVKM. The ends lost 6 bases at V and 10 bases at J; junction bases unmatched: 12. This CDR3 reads CASSPQRGGVREQFF. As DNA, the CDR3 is TGTGCCAGCAGCCCTCAGCGGGGGGGCGTCCGAGAGCAGTTCTTC.

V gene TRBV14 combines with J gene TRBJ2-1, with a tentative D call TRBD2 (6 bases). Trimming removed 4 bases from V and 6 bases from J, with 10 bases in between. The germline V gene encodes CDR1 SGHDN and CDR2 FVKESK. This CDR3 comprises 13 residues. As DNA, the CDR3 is TGTGCCAGCAGCCTTCTGGGGGGCAATGAGCAGTTCTTC. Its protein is CASSLLGGNEQFF. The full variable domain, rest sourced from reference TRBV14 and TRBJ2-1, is EAGVTQFPSHSVIEKGQTVTLRCDPISGHDNLYWYRRVMGKEIKFLLHFVKESKQDESGMPNNRFLAERTGGTYSTLKVQPAELEDSGVYFCASSLLGGNEQFFGPGTRLTVL.

In nucleotides, the CDR3 is TGTGCCAGCAGCCGCGACAGGGTTTTAGCTTTCTTT. This codes for CASSRDRVLAFF. The rearrangement uses TRBV5-4 and TRBJ1-1, with 7 bases that match TRBD1. The CDR3 runs 12 residues. Trimming at V came to 4 bases and at J to 10 bases, leaving 7 bases not matched to a gene. Germline values: CDR1 SGHNT, CDR2 YYREEE (reference sequence). Drawing the rest from reference TRBV5-4 and TRBJ1-1, the complete variable domain is ETGVTQSPTHLIKTRGQQVTLRCSSQSGHNTVSWYQQALGQGPQFIFQYYREEENGRGNFPPRFSGLQFPNYSSELNVNALELDDSALYLCASSRDRVLAFFGQGTRLTVV.

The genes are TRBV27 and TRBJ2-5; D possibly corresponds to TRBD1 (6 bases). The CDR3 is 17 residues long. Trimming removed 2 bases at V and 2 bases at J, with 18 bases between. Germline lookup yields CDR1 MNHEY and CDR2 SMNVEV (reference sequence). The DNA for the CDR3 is TGTGCCAGCAGTTTAATCTCGACAGGCCGTGAGCAAGAGACCCAGTACTTC. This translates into CASSLISTGREQETQYF.

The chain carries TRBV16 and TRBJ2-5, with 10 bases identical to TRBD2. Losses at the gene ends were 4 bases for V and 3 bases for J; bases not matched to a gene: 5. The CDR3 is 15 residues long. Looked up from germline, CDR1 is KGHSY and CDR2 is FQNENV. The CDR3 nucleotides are TGTGCCAGCAGCCTGACCGGGACTAGCGAAGAGACCCAGTACTTC. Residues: CASSLTGTSEETQYF.

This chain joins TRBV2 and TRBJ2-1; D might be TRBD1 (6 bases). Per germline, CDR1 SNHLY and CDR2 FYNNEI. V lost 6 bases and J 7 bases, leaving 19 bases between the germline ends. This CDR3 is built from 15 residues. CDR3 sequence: CASRSPTGVGNEQFF. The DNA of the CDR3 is TGTGCCAGCAGGAGCCCGACAGGAGTCGGAAATGAGCAGTTCTTC.

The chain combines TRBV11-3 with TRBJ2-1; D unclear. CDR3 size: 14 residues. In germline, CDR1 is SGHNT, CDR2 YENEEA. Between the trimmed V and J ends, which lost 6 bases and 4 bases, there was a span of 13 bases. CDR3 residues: CASSPDSGYNEQFF. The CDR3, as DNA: TGTGCCAGCAGTCCAGACTCCGGATACAATGAGCAGTTCTTC. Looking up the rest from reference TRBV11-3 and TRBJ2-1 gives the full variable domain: EAGVVQSPRYKIIEKKQPVAFWCNPISGHNTLYWYLQNLGQGPELLIRYENEEAVDDSQLPKDRFSAERLKGVDSTLKIQPAELGDSAVYLCASSPDSGYNEQFFGPGTRLTVL.

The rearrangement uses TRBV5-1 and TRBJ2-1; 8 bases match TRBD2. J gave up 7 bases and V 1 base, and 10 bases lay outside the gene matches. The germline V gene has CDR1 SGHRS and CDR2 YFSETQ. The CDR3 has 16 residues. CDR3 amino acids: CASSLTHGGAGNEQFF. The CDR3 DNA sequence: TGCGCCAGCAGCTTGACTCACGGGGGGGCCGGGAATGAGCAGTTCTTC.

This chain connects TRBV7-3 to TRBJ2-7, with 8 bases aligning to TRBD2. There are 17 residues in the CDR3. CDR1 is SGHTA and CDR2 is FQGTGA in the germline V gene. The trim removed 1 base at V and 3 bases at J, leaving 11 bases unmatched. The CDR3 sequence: CASSLRTWTSRFYEQYF. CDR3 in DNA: TGTGCCAGCAGCTTAAGGACTTGGACTAGCAGGTTCTACGAGCAGTACTTC.

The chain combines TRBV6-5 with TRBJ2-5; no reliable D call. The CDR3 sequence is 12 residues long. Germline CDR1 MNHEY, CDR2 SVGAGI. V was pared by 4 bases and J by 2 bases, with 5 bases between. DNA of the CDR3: TGTGCCAGCAGTTTAGAACAAGAGACCCAGTACTTC. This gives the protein CASSLEQETQYF.

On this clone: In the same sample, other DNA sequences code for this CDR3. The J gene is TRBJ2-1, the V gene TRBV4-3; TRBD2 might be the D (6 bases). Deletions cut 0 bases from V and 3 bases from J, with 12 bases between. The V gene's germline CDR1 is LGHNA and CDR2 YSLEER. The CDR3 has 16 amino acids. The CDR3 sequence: CASSQEGGGLYNEQFF. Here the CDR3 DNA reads TGCGCCAGCAGCCAAGAGGGGGGTGGCCTCTACAATGAGCAGTTCTTC.

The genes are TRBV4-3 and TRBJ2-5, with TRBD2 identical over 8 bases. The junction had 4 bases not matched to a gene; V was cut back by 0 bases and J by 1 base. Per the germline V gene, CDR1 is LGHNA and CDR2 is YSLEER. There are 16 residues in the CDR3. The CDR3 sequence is CASSQDGGGPQETQYF. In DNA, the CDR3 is TGCGCCAGCAGCCAAGATGGCGGGGGGCCCCAAGAGACCCAGTACTTC.

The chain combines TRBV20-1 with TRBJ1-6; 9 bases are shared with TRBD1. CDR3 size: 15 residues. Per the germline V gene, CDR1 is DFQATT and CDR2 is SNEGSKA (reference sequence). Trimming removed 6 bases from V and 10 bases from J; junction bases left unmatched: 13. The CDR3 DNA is TGCAGTGCCAGTCCGGGACAGGGAGGACAATCACCCCTCCACTTT. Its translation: CSASPGQGGQSPLHF.

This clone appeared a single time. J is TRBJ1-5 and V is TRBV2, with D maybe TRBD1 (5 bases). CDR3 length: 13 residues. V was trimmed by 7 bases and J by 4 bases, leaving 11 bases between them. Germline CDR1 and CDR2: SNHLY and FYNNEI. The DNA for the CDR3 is TGTGCCAGCAAACAGGAGTTTAATCAGCCCCAGCATTTT. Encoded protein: CASKQEFNQPQHF.

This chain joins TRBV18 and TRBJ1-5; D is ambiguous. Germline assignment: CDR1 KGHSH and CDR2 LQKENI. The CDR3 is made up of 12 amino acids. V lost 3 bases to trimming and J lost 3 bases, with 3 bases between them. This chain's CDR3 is CASSPYNQPQHF. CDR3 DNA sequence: TGTGCCAGCTCACCCTACAATCAGCCCCAGCATTTT.

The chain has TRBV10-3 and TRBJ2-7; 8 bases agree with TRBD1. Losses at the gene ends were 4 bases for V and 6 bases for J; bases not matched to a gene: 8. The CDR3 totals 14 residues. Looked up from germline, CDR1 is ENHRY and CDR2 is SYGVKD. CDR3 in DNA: TGTGCCATCAGTGGGAGGCAGGGGGCGGGCGAGCAGTACTTC. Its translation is CAISGRQGAGEQYF.

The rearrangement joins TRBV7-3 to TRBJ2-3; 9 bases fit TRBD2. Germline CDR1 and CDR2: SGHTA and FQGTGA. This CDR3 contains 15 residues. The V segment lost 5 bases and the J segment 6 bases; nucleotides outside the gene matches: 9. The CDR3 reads CASSVSGGSLDTQYF. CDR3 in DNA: TGTGCCAGCAGCGTGAGCGGGGGGTCCTTGGATACGCAGTATTTT.

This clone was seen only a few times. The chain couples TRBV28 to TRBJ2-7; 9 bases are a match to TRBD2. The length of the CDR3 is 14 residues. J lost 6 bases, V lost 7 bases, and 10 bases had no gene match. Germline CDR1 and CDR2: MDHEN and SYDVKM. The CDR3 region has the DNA TGTGCCAGCACCTTGGGACTAGCTCTTTCCGAGCAGTACTTC. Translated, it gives CASTLGLALSEQYF.

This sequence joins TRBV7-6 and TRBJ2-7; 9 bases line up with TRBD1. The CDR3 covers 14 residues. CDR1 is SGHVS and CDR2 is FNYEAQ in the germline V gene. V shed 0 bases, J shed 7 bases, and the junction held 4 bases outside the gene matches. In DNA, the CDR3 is TGTGCCAGCAGCTTAGCTGGACAGGGGCAGGAGCAGTACTTC. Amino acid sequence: CASSLAGQGQEQYF.

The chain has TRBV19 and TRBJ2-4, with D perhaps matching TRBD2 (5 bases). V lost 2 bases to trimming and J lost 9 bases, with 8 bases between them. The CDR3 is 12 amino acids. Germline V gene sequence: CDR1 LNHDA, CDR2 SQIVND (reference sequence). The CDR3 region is CASSIPAAIQYF. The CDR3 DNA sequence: TGTGCCAGTAGTATACCAGCGGCCATTCAGTACTTC. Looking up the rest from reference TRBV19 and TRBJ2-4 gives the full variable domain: DGGITQSPKYLFRKEGQNVTLSCEQNLNHDAMYWYRQDPGQGLRLIYYSQIVNDFQKGDIAEGYSVSREKKESFPLTVTSAQKNPTAFYLCASSIPAAIQYFGAGTRLSVL.

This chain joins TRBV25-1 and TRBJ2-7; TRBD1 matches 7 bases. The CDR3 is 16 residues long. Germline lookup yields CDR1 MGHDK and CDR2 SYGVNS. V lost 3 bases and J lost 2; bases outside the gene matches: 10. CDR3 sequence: CASSEASGTAAYEQYF. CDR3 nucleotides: TGTGCCAGCAGTGAGGCCTCCGGGACAGCAGCCTACGAGCAGTACTTC.

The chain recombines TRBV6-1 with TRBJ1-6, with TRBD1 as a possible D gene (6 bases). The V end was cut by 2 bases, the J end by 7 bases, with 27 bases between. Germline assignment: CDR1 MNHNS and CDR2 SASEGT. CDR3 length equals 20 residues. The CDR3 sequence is CASSENPYFTGYGTNSPLHF. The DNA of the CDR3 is TGTGCCAGCAGTGAAAATCCCTACTTTACAGGGTATGGGACCAATTCACCCCTCCACTTT.

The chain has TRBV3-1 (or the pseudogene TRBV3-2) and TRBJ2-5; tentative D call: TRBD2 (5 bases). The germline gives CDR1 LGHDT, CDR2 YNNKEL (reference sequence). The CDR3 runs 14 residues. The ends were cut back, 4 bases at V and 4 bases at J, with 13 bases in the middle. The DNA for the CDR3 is TGTGCCAGCAGCCCGACGGGGAGCTTAGAGACCCAGTACTTC. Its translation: CASSPTGSLETQYF.

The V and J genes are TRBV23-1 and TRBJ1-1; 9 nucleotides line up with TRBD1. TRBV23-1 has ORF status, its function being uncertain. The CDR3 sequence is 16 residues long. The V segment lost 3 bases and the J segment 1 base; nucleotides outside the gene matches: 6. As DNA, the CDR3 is TGCGCCAGCAGTCACCAAATACAGGGGGCGAACACTGAAGCTTTCTTT. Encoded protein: CASSHQIQGANTEAFF.

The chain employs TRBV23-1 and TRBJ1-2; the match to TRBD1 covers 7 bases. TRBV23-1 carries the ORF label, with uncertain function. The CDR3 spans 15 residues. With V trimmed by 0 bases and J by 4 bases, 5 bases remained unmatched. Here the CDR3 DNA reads TGCGCCAGCAGTCAATCGGGACAGTCGACCTATGGCTACACCTTC. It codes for CASSQSGQSTYGYTF.

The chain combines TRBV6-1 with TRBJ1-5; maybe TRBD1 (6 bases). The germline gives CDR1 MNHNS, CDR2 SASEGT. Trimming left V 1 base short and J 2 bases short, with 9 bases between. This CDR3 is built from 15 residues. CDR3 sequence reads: CASSEGTGRNQPQHF. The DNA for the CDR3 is TGTGCCAGCAGTGAAGGTACAGGGCGCAATCAGCCCCAGCATTTT.

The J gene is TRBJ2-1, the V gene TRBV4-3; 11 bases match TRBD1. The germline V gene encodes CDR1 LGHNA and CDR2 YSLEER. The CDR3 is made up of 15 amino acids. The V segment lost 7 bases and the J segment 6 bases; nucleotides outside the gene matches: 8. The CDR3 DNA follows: TGCGCCAGCACTAGAACGGGACAGGGGGTCAATGAGCAGTTCTTC. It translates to CASTRTGQGVNEQFF.

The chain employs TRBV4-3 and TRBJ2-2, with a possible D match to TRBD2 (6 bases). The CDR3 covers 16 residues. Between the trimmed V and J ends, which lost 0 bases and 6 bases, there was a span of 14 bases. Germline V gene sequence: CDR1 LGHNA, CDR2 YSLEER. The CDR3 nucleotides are TGCGCCAGCAGCCAAGAAATTCCAGGCGGGGCCGGGGAGCTGTTTTTT. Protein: CASSQEIPGGAGELFF.

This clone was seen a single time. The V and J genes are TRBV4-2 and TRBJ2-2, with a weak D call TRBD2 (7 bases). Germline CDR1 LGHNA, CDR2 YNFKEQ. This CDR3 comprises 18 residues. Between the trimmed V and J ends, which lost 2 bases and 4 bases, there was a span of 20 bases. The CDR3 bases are TGTGCCAGCAGCCAAAACGGAGGGGGGGTTGGGAGCACCGGGGAGCTGTTTTTT. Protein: CASSQNGGGVGSTGELFF.

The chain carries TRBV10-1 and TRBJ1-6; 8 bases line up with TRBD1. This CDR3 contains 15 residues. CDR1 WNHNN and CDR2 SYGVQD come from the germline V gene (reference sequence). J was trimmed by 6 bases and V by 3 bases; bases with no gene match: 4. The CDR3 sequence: CASSDCGTGNSPLHF. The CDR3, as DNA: TGCGCCAGCAGTGATTGCGGGACAGGTAATTCACCCCTCCACTTT.